A single sample is the source of the 25 T cell receptor beta chains below, sequenced in a study of T cells in pancreatic ductal adenocarcinoma. Data came from immunoSEQ multiplex PCR; TCRdb stores just in-frame clones and leaves some out. The sample lists about 30,000 clones; 85% to 95% were seen once. Surgery without prior neoadjuvant therapy was the treatment of the selected pancreatic ductal adenocarcinoma patients. The sample comprised PBMCs. These receptors were obtained from a human donor with pancreatic ductal adenocarcinoma.

The chain combines TRBV28 with TRBJ1-5; D not resolved. The germline gives CDR1 MDHEN, CDR2 SYDVKM. Deletions cut 2 bases from V and 4 bases from J, with 9 bases between. The CDR3 extends over 14 amino acids. This chain's CDR3 is CASSLDRENQPQHF. CDR3 DNA: TGTGCCAGCAGTTTAGATAGGGAAAATCAGCCCCAGCATTTT.

The chain combines TRBV28 with TRBJ2-7; 7 nucleotides match TRBD1. Germline-derived CDR1 and CDR2 are MDHEN and SYDVKM. The CDR3 consists of 12 residues. V trimming: 7 bases; J trimming: 7 bases; junction bases outside the gene matches: 7. CDR3 DNA: TGTGCCAGCAAGGGACAGCCGGGAGAGCAGTACTTC. Translation: CASKGQPGEQYF.

The rearrangement links TRBV4-2 to TRBJ1-1; D is perhaps TRBD1 (6 bases). The germline V gene encodes CDR1 LGHNA and CDR2 YNFKEQ. The CDR3 loop spans 14 amino acids. V lost 5 bases, J lost 11 bases, and 21 bases lay in between. The DNA for the CDR3 is TGTGCCAGCAGCTTTGAAGGTCAGGGGAACACGGCTTTCTTT. Translated: CASSFEGQGNTAFF.

The chain employs TRBV19 and TRBJ2-4, with a possible D match to TRBD2 (6 bases). This CDR3 comprises 13 residues. V was trimmed by 1 base and J by 6 bases, leaving 7 bases between them. Germline V lookup: CDR1 LNHDA, CDR2 SQIVND (reference sequence). CDR3 sequence: CASSIAEGNIQYF. CDR3 coding DNA: TGTGCCAGTAGTATAGCGGAGGGAAACATTCAGTACTTC.

V gene TRBV19 combines with J gene TRBJ1-2; 7 nucleotides line up with TRBD1. J gave up 1 base and V 7 bases, and 9 bases lay outside the gene matches. Germline CDR1 and CDR2: LNHDA and SQIVND (reference sequence). The CDR3 sequence is 15 residues long. CDR3 sequence: CASTWSGGINYGYTF. As DNA, the CDR3 is TGTGCCAGTACATGGTCAGGGGGTATTAACTATGGCTACACCTTC.

This rearrangement joins TRBV29-1 to TRBJ2-1; D unresolved. The germline V gene encodes CDR1 SQVTM and CDR2 ANQGSEA. This CDR3 has 13 residues. Trimming cost V 6 bases and J 3 bases, with 12 bases left between them. The CDR3 is CSVLGYLYNEQFF. The CDR3 DNA follows: TGCAGCGTCCTAGGCTATCTCTACAATGAGCAGTTCTTC.

The genes are TRBV9 and TRBJ2-6, with TRBD2 as a possible D gene (5 bases). CDR1 SGDLS and CDR2 YYNGEE come from the germline V gene. This CDR3 comprises 16 residues. The V and J ends lost 2 bases and 2 bases respectively, with 11 bases between them. The DNA for the CDR3 is TGTGCCAGCAGCGTTGGGAGTGTTCCTGGGGCCAACGTCCTGACTTTC. It yields the protein CASSVGSVPGANVLTF. Supplemented by reference TRBV9 and TRBJ2-6, the full variable domain reads DSGVTQTPKHLITATGQRVTLRCSPRSGDLSVYWYQQSLDQGLQFLIQYYNGEERAKGNILERFSAQQFPDLHSELNLSSLELGDSALYFCASSVGSVPGANVLTFGAGSRLTVL.

The CDR3, as DNA: TGCGCCAGCAGCCAAGTAGAGGGGGCAGACACTGAAGCTTTCTTT. Protein product: CASSQVEGADTEAFF. This chain uses TRBV4-1 with TRBJ1-1; 7 positions match TRBD1. This CDR3 has 15 amino acids. The ends lost 1 base at V and 3 bases at J; junction bases unmatched: 5. Germline V gives CDR1 MGHRA, CDR2 YSYEKL.

The chain recombines TRBV6-5 with TRBJ2-7; 9 bases fit TRBD2. V trimming: 6 bases; J trimming: 2 bases; junction bases outside the gene matches: 5. This CDR3 has 14 amino acids. Germline CDR1 is MNHEY and CDR2 is SVGAGI. The CDR3 protein is CASRRTSEAYEQYF. The CDR3 bases are TGTGCCAGCAGGAGGACTAGCGAGGCCTACGAGCAGTACTTC.

This sequence joins TRBV11-2 and TRBJ2-1, with D perhaps matching TRBD1 (5 bases). The CDR3 is 16 residues long. The germline V gene has CDR1 SGHAT and CDR2 FQNNGV. The ends were cut back, 5 bases at V and 0 bases at J, with 14 bases in the middle. Written as DNA, the CDR3 is TGTGCCAGCAGCCCTCGGGCTGACAGCTCCTACAATGAGCAGTTCTTC. Translating it yields CASSPRADSSYNEQFF.

The genes are TRBV30 and TRBJ2-7; 8 nucleotides align to TRBD2. The germline CDR1 and CDR2 sequences are GTSNPN and SVGIG (reference sequence). There are 14 residues in the CDR3. The V and J ends lost 0 bases and 3 bases, in that order; junction bases with no gene match: 4. The CDR3 region is CAWSVLAGSYEQYF. The CDR3 DNA is TGTGCCTGGAGTGTATTAGCGGGGAGCTACGAGCAGTACTTC.

This rearrangement joins TRBV19 to TRBJ1-1; unclear D gene. CDR1 LNHDA and CDR2 SQIVND come from the germline V gene (reference sequence). The CDR3 runs 11 residues. Deletions cut 4 bases from V and 11 bases from J, with 11 bases between. For the CDR3, the DNA is TGTGCCAGTAGTAATTGGCCCAGCGCTTTCTTT. It encodes CASSNWPSAFF.

The table lists this clone with a few counts. The chain is built from TRBV7-9 and TRBJ2-1, with D possibly matching TRBD2 (5 bases). Germline values: CDR1 SEHNR, CDR2 FQNEAQ (reference sequence). The CDR3 consists of 16 residues. V was shortened by 1 base and J by 2 bases, with 12 bases between the two germline ends. CDR3 coding DNA: TGTGCCAGCAGCTTAGAGTCAGGACTCCCCTACAATGAGCAGTTCTTC. Translating it yields CASSLESGLPYNEQFF.

V gene TRBV18 combines with J gene TRBJ1-2; D gene ambiguous. This CDR3 contains 14 residues. Per germline, CDR1 KGHSH and CDR2 LQKENI. V lost 0 bases and J lost 5, with 10 bases in between. The CDR3 DNA reads TGTGCCAGCTCACCACCGGTTAGTACGTATGGCTACACCTTC. Protein sequence: CASSPPVSTYGYTF.

V usage is TRBV5-4 and J usage is TRBJ2-7; 15 bases are a match to TRBD2. The CDR3 length is 16 residues. Germline V gives CDR1 SGHNT, CDR2 YYREEE (reference sequence). Losses at the gene ends were 4 bases for V and 6 bases for J; bases not matched to a gene: 8. CDR3 residues: CASSPGTSGRISEQYF. CDR3 nucleotide sequence: TGTGCCAGCAGCCCAGGGACTAGCGGGAGGATTAGCGAGCAGTACTTC.

The rearrangement uses TRBV4-1 and TRBJ1-4; the match to TRBD1 covers 9 bases. CDR3 length: 15 residues. The V segment lost 4 bases and the J segment 8 bases; nucleotides outside the gene matches: 8. CDR1 is MGHRA, CDR2 YSYEKL, per germline. CDR3: CASSLLTGGLEKLFF. The CDR3 DNA reads as TGCGCCAGCAGCCTCCTGACAGGGGGATTGGAAAAACTGTTTTTT.

This clone appeared a single time. CDR3: CAVRPGPDRENFNELKLFF. In nucleotides, the CDR3 is TGTGCCGTCAGACCGGGACCGGACAGGGAGAATTTTAACGAATTGAAGCTGTTTTTT. The J gene is TRBJ2-2, the V gene TRBV7-8, with 8 positions matching TRBD1. Germline V gene sequence: CDR1 SGHVS, CDR2 FQNEAQ. The CDR3 consists of 19 residues. J lost 12 bases, V lost 11 bases, and 32 bases had no gene match.

The chain carries TRBV29-1 and TRBJ2-2, with TRBD1 identical over 8 bases. CDR3 length equals 12 residues. Per the germline V gene, CDR1 is SQVTM and CDR2 is ANQGSEA. J was trimmed by 3 bases and V by 7 bases; bases with no gene match: 1. The DNA of the CDR3 is TGCAGCGCGACAGGGGACACCGGGGAGCTGTTTTTT. Protein: CSATGDTGELFF.

J is TRBJ1-2 and V is TRBV30; 12 positions match TRBD1. Germline-derived CDR1 and CDR2 are GTSNPN and SVGIG (reference sequence). The CDR3 sequence is 16 residues long. V trimming: 5 bases; J trimming: 4 bases; junction bases outside the gene matches: 11. CDR3 in amino acids: CAWQRKGTGGTYGYTF. DNA of the CDR3: TGTGCCTGGCAACGGAAGGGGACAGGGGGCACCTATGGCTACACCTTC.

The chain couples TRBV6-1 to TRBJ2-3; unclear D gene. The ends were cut back, 6 bases at V and 2 bases at J, with 6 bases in the middle. The CDR3 runs 12 residues. Germline loops: CDR1 MNHNS, CDR2 SASEGT. CDR3 sequence: CASRTDTDTQYF. The DNA of the CDR3 is TGTGCCAGCAGAACCGACACAGATACGCAGTATTTT.

V and J are TRBV19 and TRBJ2-3, with 8 bases matching TRBD1. Looked up from germline, CDR1 is LNHDA and CDR2 is SQIVND (reference sequence). The CDR3 is 15 amino acids. J was trimmed by 6 bases and V by 2 bases; bases with no gene match: 7. CDR3 coding DNA: TGTGCCAGTAGTATACAAATCGGGACAGGCGATACGCAGTATTTT. Its protein product is CASSIQIGTGDTQYF.

V usage is TRBV28 and J usage is TRBJ2-4; maybe TRBD1 (6 bases). V lost 5 bases and J lost 2, with 22 bases in between. CDR3 size: 18 residues. From germline, CDR1 is MDHEN and CDR2 SYDVKM. The CDR3 loop is CASSPTSQGSTSKNIQYF. The CDR3 DNA reads as TGTGCCAGCAGTCCCACAAGCCAGGGGAGCACTTCCAAAAACATTCAGTACTTC.

The chain combines TRBV12-5 with TRBJ2-7; either TRBD1 or TRBD2 may fit D (5 bases each). The CDR3 length is 14 residues. V was pared by 5 bases and J by 4 bases, with 15 bases between. Germline lookup yields CDR1 LGHNT and CDR2 FRNRAP. In nucleotides, the CDR3 is TGTGCTAGTGGTGGGACCGGGCCCCCATACGAGCAGTACTTC. Translation: CASGGTGPPYEQYF.

This chain joins TRBV5-1 and TRBJ2-5; TRBD2 aligns across 8 bases. CDR3 size: 17 residues. Germline CDR1 and CDR2: SGHRS and YFSETQ. V was pared by 4 bases and J by 4 bases, with 15 bases of the junction left unmatched. The CDR3 loop is CASSPSLAGLVVETQYF. In DNA form, the CDR3 reads TGCGCCAGCAGCCCGTCTCTGGCGGGACTAGTGGTAGAGACCCAGTACTTC. Based on the CDR3 plus reference TRBV5-1 and TRBJ2-5, the full variable domain is KAGVTQTPRYLIKTRGQQVTLSCSPISGHRSVSWYQQTPGQGLQFLFEYFSETQRNKGNFPGRFSGRQFSNSRSEMNVSTLELGDSALYLCASSPSLAGLVVETQYFGPGTRLLVL.

The J gene is TRBJ2-7, the V gene TRBV4-2, with 8 bases that match TRBD2. The length of the CDR3 is 20 residues. The V gene's germline CDR1 is LGHNA and CDR2 YNFKEQ. The ends lost 1 base at V and 2 bases at J; junction bases unmatched: 19. Written as DNA, the CDR3 is TGTGCCAGCAGCCAAGCGGGGGGACGAGGCGGGAGGAGGATCACCTACGAGCAGTACTTC. Translated, it gives CASSQAGGRGGRRITYEQYF.